Listed here is a single TCR beta chain. This specimen belongs to a study of control samples from healthy donors and cancer patients. Sequencing was performed with immunoSEQ multiplex PCR; in TCRdb, only in-frame clones are kept and a portion is missing. The data hold fewer than 45,000 clones, with around 90% observed a single time. The CDR3 is 15 residues long. With 1 base removed from V and 10 bases from J, the gap between germline ends came to 19 bases. Germline values: CDR1 GTSNPN, CDR2 SVGIG (reference sequence). V is TRBV30 and J is TRBJ1-4; D not certain. The source of this sequence is a woman aged 40-49 years with head and neck cancer. Source material: PBMCs. The CDR3 DNA reads as TGTGCCTGGAGTGCCCTCTTCGGGCCTGGAGTAAAACTGTTTTTT. It is translated as CAWSALFGPGVKLFF. Full variable domain (remainder filled in from reference TRBV30 and TRBJ1-4): SQTIHQWPATLVQPVGSPLSLECTVEGTSNPNLYWYRQAAGRGLQLLFYSVGIGQISSEVPQNLSASRPQDRQFILSSKKLLLSDSGFYLCAWSALFGPGVKLFFGSGTQLSVL.